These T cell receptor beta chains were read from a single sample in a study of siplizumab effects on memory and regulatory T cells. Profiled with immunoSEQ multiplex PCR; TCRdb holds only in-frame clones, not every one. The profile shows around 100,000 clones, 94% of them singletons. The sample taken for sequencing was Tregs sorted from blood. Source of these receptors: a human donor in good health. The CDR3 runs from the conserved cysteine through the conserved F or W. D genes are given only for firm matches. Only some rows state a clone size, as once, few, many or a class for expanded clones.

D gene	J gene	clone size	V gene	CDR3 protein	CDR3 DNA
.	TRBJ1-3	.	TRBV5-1	CASSLGAGGNTIYF	TGCGCCAGCAGCTTGGGGGCCGGCGGAAACACCATATATTTT
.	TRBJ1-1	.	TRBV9	CASTRGSGEFGEAFF	TGTGCCAGCACCCGGGGATCGGGTGAGTTTGGAGAAGCTTTCTTT
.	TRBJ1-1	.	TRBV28	CASRSGSTEAFF	TGTGCCAGCAGATCAGGGTCTACTGAAGCTTTCTTT
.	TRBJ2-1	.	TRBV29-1	CSVDTGTARNNEQFF	TGCAGCGTTGACACGGGGACGGCTAGAAACAATGAGCAGTTCTTC
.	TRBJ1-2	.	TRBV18	CASSPSSPGYGYTF	TGTGCCAGCTCACCATCCTCCCCGGGGTATGGCTACACCTTC
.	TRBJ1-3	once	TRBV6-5	CASSYSRQIAGNTIYF	TGTGCCAGCAGTTACTCGCGACAGATAGCTGGAAACACCATATATTTT
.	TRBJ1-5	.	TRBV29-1	CSVDTGSGPQHF	TGCAGCGTTGATACGGGTTCCGGGCCCCAGCATTTT
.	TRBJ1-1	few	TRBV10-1	CASKASGSTEAFF	TGCGCCAGCAAAGCCAGCGGTAGCACTGAAGCTTTCTTT
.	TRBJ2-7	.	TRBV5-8	CASSFFSGTADYEQHF	TGTGCCAGCAGCTTTTTCTCCGGGACGGCGGATTACGAGCAGCACTTC
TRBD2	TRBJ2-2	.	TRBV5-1	CASSPGSGTNTGELFF	TGCGCCAGCAGCCCGGGTAGCGGGACGAACACCGGGGAGCTGTTTTTT
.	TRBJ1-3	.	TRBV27	CASSSNRRASGNTIYF	TGTGCCAGCAGTTCAAACAGGAGGGCCTCTGGAAACACCATATATTTT
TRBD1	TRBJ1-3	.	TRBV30	CAWRGGGAVAGNTIYF	TGTGCCTGGAGGGGAGGGGGCGCAGTGGCTGGAAACACCATATATTTT
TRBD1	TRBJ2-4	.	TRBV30	CAWSEDRVKNIQYF	TGTGCCTGGAGTGAAGACAGGGTCAAAAACATTCAGTACTTC
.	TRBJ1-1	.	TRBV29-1	CSVSGTLNTEAFF	TGCAGCGTTTCCGGGACATTGAACACTGAAGCTTTCTTT
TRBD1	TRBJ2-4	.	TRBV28	CASSRGGSDIQYF	TGTGCCAGCAGTCGAGGGGGCAGCGACATTCAGTACTTC
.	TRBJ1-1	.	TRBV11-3	CASSLEPNTEAFF	TGTGCCAGCAGCTTAGAACCGAACACTGAAGCTTTCTTT
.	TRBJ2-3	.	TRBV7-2	CASSLTLGSDTQYF	TGTGCCAGCAGCTTAACTCTAGGGTCAGATACGCAGTATTTT
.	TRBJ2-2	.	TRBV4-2	CASSQDHGLGELFF	TGTGCCAGCAGCCAAGATCACGGGCTCGGGGAGCTGTTTTTT
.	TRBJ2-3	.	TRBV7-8	CASSSSGQKTTDTQYF	TGTGCCAGCAGCTCCTCAGGACAGAAAACCACAGATACGCAGTATTTT
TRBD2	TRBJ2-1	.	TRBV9	CASSVLGTSVNNEQFF	TGTGCCAGCAGCGTATTAGGGACTAGCGTTAACAATGAGCAGTTCTTC
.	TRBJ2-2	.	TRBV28	CASRPTRNTGELFF	TGTGCCAGCAGACCAACACGGAACACCGGGGAGCTGTTTTTT
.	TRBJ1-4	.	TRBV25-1	CASSEGWGRGEKLFF	TGTGCCAGCAGTGAAGGATGGGGCAGGGGAGAAAAACTGTTTTTT
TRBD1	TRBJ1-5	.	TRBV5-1	CASRAGTGRNQPQHF	TGCGCCAGCAGAGCCGGGACAGGCCGCAATCAGCCCCAGCATTTT
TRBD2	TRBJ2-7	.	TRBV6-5	CASSWAGGTYEQYF	TGTGCCAGCTCATGGGCGGGAGGAACCTACGAGCAGTACTTC
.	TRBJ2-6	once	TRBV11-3	CASSLGIGGANVLTF	TGTGCCAGCAGCTTAGGGATAGGGGGGGCCAACGTCCTGACTTTC
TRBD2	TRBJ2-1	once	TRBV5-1	CASAVELAVRSSYNEQFF	TGCGCCAGCGCTGTGGAACTAGCGGTCAGGAGCTCCTACAATGAGCAGTTCTTC
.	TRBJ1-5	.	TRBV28	CASRRGGPIINQPQHF	TGTGCCAGCCGAAGGGGGGGGCCAATAATCAATCAGCCCCAGCATTTT
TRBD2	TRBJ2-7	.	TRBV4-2	CASSQDGRGRAYEQYF	TGTGCCAGCAGCCAAGATGGTCGCGGGAGGGCCTACGAGCAGTACTTC
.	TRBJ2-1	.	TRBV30	CAWSVRGGSEQFF	TGTGCCTGGAGTGTACGTGGGGGGAGTGAGCAGTTCTTC
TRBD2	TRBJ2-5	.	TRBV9	CASSVGLAGGPGETQYF	TGTGCCAGCAGCGTAGGACTAGCGGGAGGGCCGGGAGAGACCCAGTACTTC
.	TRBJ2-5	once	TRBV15	CATSRGTLRRGGETQYF	TGTGCCACCAGCAGAGGGACGCTCCGGAGGGGGGGAGAGACCCAGTACTTC
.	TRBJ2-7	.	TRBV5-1	CASKNRDISYEQYF	TGCGCCAGCAAAAACCGGGACATCTCCTACGAGCAGTACTTC
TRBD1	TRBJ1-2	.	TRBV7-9	CASSIGQGWSGYTF	TGTGCCAGCAGCATTGGACAGGGTTGGTCCGGCTACACCTTC
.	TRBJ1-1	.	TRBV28	CASSLRRGQNEAFF	TGTGCCAGCAGTTTAAGGCGTGGACAAAACGAAGCTTTCTTT
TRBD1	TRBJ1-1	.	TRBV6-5	CASSYSTAQGSEAFF	TGTGCCAGCAGTTACTCGACGGCACAGGGGTCTGAAGCTTTCTTT
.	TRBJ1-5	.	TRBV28	CASSSGNQPQHF	TGTGCCAGCAGTTCAGGGAATCAGCCCCAGCATTTT
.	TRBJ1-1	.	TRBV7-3	CASSLRMNTEAFF	TGTGCCAGCAGCCTACGAATGAACACTGAAGCTTTCTTT